This TCR beta chain was captured by sequencing in a study of cytomegalovirus exposure and HLA in healthy donors. Study-wide results and caveats: Association of a missense DCLRE1C variant with TCR beta V- and J-gene trimming was reported in a later analysis.

This clone has just one count. Antigen unknown. CDR1 is KGHSH, CDR2 LQKENI, per germline. J was trimmed by 0 bases and V by 4 bases; bases with no gene match: 9. The CDR3 spans 16 residues. In the PCR, 60 Vbeta and 13 Jbeta primers were used. Here immunoSEQ multiplex PCR was the method, and the copy in TCRdb shows in-frame clones only, minus some. Here the sample spans around 100,000 clones, around 65% being singletons. This chain joins TRBV18 and TRBJ2-7; 7 bases line up with TRBD1. The origin of this receptor is a woman aged 45-65 years in good health and CMV-seronegative. Material for sequencing was PBMCs. CDR3 nucleotides: TGTGCCAGCTCACGACCGGGACAGCTAACCTCCTACGAGCAGTACTTC. This encodes CASSRPGQLTSYEQYF.